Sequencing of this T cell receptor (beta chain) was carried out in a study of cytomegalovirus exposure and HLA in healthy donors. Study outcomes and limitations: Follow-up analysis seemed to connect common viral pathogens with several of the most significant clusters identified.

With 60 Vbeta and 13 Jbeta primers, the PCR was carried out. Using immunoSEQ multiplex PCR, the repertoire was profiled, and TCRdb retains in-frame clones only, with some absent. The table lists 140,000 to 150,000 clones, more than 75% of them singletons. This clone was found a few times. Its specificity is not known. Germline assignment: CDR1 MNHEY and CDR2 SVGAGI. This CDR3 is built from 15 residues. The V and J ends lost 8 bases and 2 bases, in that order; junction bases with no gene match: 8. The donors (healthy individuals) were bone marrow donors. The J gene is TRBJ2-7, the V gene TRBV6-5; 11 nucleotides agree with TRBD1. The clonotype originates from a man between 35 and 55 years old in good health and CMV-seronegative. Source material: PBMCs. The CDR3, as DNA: TGTGCCAGCCAAACCCCGGGACAGGGGGCCTACGAGCAGTACTTC. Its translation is CASQTPGQGAYEQYF.